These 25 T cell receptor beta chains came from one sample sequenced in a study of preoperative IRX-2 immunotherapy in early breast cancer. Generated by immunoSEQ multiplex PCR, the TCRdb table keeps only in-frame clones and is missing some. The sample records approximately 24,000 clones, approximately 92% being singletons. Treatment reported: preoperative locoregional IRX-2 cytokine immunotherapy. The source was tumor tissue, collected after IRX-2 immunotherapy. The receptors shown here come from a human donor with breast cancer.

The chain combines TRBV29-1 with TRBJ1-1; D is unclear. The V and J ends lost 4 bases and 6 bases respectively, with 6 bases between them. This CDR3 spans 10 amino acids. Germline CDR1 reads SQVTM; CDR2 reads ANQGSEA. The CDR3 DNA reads TGCAGCGTTGCAGAGTCTGAAGCTTTCTTT. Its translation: CSVAESEAFF.

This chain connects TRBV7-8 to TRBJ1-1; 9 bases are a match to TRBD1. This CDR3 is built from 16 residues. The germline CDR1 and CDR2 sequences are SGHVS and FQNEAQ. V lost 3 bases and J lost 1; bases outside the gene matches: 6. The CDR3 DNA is TGTGCCAGCAGCTTTCCGACAGGGGGAGGGAACACTGAAGCTTTCTTT. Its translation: CASSFPTGGGNTEAFF. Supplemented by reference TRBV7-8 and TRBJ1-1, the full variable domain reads GAGVSQSPRYKVAKRGQDVALRCDPISGHVSLFWYQQALGQGPEFLTYFQNEAQLDKSGLPSDRFFAERPEGSVSTLKIQRTQQEDSAVYLCASSFPTGGGNTEAFFGQGTRLTVV.

Here the CDR3 reads CATWKDLSGNTIYF. In DNA, the CDR3 is TGTGCCACCTGGAAGGATCTCTCTGGAAACACCATATATTTT. The chain couples TRBV28 to TRBJ1-3; D gene ambiguous. V was clipped by 10 bases and J by 0 bases, with 13 bases between them. This CDR3 spans 14 amino acids. Germline V gene lookup returns CDR1 MDHEN and CDR2 SYDVKM.

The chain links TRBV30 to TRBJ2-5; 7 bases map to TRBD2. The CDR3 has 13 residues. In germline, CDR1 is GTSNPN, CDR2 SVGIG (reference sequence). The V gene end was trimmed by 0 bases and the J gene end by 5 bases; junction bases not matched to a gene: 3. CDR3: CAWSVIGRETQYF. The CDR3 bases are TGTGCCTGGAGTGTAATCGGGAGGGAGACCCAGTACTTC.

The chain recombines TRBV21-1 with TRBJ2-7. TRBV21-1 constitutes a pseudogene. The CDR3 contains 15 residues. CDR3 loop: CASSKGTGTQYEQYF. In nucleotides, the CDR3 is TGTGCCAGCAGCAAAGGGACCGGGACCCAATACGAGCAGTACTTC.

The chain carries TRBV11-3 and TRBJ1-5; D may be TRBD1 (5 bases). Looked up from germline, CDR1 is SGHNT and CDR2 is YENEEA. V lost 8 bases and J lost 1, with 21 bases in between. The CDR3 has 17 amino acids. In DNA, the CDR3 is TGTGCCAGCGGCGGGACTCACTCTAAGGGGAGCAATCAGCCCCAGCATTTT. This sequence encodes CASGGTHSKGSNQPQHF.

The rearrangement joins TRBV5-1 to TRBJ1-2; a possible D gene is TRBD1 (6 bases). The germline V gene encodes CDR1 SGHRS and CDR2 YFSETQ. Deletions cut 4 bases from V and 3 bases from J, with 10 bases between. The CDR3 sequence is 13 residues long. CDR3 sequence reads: CASSRGADYGYTF. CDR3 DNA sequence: TGCGCCAGCAGCCGGGGGGCGGACTATGGCTACACCTTC.

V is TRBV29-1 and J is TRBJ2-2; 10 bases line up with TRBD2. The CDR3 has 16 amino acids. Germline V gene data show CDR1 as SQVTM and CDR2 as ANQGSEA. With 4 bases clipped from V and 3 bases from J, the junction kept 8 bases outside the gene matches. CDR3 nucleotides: TGCAGCGTTGCCCTACTAGCGGGGCGGTACACCGGGGAGCTGTTTTTT. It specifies CSVALLAGRYTGELFF.

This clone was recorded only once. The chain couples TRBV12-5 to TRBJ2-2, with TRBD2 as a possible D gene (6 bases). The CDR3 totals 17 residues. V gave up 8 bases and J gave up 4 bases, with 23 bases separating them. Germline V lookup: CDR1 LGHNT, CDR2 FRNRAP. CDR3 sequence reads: CASRVGVGGLSTGELFF. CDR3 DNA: TGTGCTAGTCGGGTCGGGGTGGGAGGCCTTTCCACCGGGGAGCTGTTTTTT.

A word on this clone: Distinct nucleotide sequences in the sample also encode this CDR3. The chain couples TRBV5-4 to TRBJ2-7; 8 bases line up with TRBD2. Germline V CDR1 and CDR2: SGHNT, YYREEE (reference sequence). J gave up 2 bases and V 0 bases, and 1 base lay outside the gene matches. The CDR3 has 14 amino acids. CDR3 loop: CASSLAGGPYEQYF. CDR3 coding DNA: TGTGCCAGCAGCTTGGCGGGGGGGCCCTACGAGCAGTACTTC.

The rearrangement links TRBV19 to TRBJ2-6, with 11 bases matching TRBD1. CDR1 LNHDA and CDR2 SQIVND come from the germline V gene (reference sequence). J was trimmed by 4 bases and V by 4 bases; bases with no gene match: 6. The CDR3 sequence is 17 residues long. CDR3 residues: CASSTRTGGSGANVLTF. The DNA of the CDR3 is TGTGCCAGTAGTACGCGGACAGGGGGCTCAGGGGCCAACGTCCTGACTTTC. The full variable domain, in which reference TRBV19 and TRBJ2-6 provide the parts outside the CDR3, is DGGITQSPKYLFRKEGQNVTLSCEQNLNHDAMYWYRQDPGQGLRLIYYSQIVNDFQKGDIAEGYSVSREKKESFPLTVTSAQKNPTAFYLCASSTRTGGSGANVLTFGAGSRLTVL.

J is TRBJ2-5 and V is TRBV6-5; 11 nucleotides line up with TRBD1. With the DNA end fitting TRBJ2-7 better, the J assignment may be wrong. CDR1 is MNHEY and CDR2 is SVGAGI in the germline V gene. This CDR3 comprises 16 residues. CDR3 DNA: TGTGCCAGCAGTTACTCAGGGACAGGGGGATCCTACGAGCAGTACTTC. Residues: CASSYSGTGGSYEQYF.

The CDR3 sequence is CASSLEQREAFF. The CDR3 nucleotides read TGTGCCAGCAGCTTAGAACAACGTGAAGCTTTCTTT. This chain connects TRBV7-6 to TRBJ1-1; D unclear. The CDR3 contains 12 residues. Between the trimmed V and J ends, which lost 1 base and 7 bases, there was a span of 7 bases. CDR1 is SGHVS and CDR2 is FNYEAQ in the germline V gene.

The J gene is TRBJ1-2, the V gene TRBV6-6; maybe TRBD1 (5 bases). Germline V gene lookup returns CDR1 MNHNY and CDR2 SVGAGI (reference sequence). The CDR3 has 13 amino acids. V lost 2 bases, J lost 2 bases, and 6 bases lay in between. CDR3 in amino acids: CASSYRQNYGYTF. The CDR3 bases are TGTGCCAGCAGTTACAGACAGAACTATGGCTACACCTTC.

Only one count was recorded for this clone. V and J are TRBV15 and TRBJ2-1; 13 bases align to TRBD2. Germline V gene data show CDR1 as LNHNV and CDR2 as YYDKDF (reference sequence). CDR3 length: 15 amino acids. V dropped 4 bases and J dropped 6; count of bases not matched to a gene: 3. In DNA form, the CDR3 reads TGTGCCACCAGCACCAGGACTAGCGGGGGCAATGAGCAGTTCTTC. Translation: CATSTRTSGGNEQFF.

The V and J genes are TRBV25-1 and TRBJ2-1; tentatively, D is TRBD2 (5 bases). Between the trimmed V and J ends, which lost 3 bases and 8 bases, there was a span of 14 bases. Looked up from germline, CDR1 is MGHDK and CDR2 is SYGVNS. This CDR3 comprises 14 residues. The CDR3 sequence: CASSESRTRDEQFF. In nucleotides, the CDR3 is TGTGCCAGCAGTGAGTCCAGGACGAGGGATGAGCAGTTCTTC.

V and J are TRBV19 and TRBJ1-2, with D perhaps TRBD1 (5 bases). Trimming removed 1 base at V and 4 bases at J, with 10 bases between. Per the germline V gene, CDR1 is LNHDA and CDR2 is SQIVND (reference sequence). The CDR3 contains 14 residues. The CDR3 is CASSIGAGTYGYTF. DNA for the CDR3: TGTGCCAGTAGTATAGGGGCAGGGACCTATGGCTACACCTTC. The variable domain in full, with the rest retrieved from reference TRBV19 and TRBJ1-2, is DGGITQSPKYLFRKEGQNVTLSCEQNLNHDAMYWYRQDPGQGLRLIYYSQIVNDFQKGDIAEGYSVSREKKESFPLTVTSAQKNPTAFYLCASSIGAGTYGYTFGSGTRLTVV.

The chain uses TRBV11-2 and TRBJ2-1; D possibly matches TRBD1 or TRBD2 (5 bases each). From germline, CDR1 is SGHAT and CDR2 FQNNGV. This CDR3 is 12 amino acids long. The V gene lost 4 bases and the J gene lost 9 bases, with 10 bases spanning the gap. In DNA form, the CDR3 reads TGTGCCAGCAGCTACGGGGCGGGTGAGCAGTTCTTC. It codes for CASSYGAGEQFF. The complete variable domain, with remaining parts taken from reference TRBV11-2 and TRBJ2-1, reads EAGVAQSPRYKIIEKRQSVAFWCNPISGHATLYWYQQILGQGPKLLIQFQNNGVVDDSQLPKDRFSAERLKGVDSTLKIQPAKLEDSAVYLCASSYGAGEQFFGPGTRLTVL.

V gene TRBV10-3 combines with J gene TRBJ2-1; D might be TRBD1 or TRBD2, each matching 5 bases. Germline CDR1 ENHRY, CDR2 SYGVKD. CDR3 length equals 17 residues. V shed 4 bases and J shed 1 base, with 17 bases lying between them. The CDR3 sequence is CAISASSRGSSYNEQFF. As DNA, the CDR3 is TGTGCCATCAGTGCATCGTCGAGGGGATCATCCTACAATGAGCAGTTCTTC.

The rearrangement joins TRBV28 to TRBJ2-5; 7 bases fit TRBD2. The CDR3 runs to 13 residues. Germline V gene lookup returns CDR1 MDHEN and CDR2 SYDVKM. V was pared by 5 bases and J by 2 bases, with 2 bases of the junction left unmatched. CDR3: CASSGGLQETQYF. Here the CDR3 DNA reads TGTGCCAGCAGTGGGGGACTACAAGAGACCCAGTACTTC.

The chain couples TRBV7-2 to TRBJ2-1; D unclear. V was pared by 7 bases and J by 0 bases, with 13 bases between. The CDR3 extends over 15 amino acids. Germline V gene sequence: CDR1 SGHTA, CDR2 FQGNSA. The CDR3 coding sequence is TGTGCCAGCACCCTCCGAAGGAGCTCCTACAATGAGCAGTTCTTC. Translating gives CASTLRRSSYNEQFF.

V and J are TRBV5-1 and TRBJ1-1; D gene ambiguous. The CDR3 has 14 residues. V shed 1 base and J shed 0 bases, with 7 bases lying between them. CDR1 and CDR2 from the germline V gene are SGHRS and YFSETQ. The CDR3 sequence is CASSLNRMNTEAFF. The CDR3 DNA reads TGCGCCAGCAGCTTGAACCGAATGAACACTGAAGCTTTCTTT.

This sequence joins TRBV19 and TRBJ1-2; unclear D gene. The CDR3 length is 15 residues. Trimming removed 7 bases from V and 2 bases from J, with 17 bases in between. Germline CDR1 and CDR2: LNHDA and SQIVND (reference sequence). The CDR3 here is CASTLGLRRNYGYTF. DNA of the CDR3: TGTGCCAGTACCCTCGGCCTCAGAAGGAACTATGGCTACACCTTC.

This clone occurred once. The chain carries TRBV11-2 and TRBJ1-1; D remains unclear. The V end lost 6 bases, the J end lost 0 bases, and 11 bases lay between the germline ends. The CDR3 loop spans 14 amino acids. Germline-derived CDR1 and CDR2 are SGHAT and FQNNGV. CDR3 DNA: TGTGCCAGCAGTCGGTCGTGGGTGAACACTGAAGCTTTCTTT. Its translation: CASSRSWVNTEAFF.

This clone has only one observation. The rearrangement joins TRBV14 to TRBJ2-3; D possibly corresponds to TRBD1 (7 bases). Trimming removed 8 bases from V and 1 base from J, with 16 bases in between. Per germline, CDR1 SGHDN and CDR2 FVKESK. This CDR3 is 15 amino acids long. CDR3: CASQGGGPGTDTQYF. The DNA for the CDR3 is TGTGCCAGCCAGGGGGGCGGCCCCGGCACAGATACGCAGTATTTT.